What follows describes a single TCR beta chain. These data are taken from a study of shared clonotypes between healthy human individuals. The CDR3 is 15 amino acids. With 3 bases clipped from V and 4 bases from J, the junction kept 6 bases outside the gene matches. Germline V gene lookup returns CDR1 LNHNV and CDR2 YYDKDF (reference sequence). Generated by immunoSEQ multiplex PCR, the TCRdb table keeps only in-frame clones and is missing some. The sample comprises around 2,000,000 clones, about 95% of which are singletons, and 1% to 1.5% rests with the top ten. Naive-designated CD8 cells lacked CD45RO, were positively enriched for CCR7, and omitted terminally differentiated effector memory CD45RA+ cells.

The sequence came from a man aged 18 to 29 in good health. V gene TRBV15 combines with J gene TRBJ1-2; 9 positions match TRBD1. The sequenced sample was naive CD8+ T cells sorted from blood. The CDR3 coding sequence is TGTGCCACCAGCAGGAATACAGGGGGCCCCTATGGCTACACCTTC. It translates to CATSRNTGGPYGYTF.